This TCR beta chain is from a study of blood T cells in healthy people across ages. Study results and caveats: Unsorted PBMC material precluded a definitive naive versus antigen-experienced comparison. Estimates drawn from one million T cells were deemed to understate diversity.

With V trimmed by 5 bases and J by 3 bases, 7 bases remained unmatched. This CDR3 region has 14 residues. This clonotype was detected ten times or more. What it recognizes is unknown. Sample-barcoded 5' priming and a J-beta primer mix drove a second PCR of roughly 6 to 12 cycles. Every sample gave at least 2.5 million paired-end reads containing CDR3. MiXCR, run by TCRdb on the 5' RACE reads, gives a single entry per CDR3 protein. The data contain approximately 960,000 distinct CDR3 sequences, 25% to 30% of them singletons. These data also formed part of another study, on T cells of mothers and their children. This second study says: Every mother produced more than 8.5 million TCR beta CDR3 reads, whereas every child provided around 3 million.

The sample taken for sequencing was blood. The genes are TRBV12-3 or TRBV12-4 and TRBJ2-7; 7 bases are shared with TRBD1. This sequence originates from a woman between 40 and 55 years old in good health. The CDR3 DNA is TGTGCCAGCAGTCGCCGACAGGGATTCTACGAGCAGTACTTC. This translates into CASSRRQGFYEQYF.